This T cell receptor (beta chain) came from a study of blood T cell repertoires in COVID-19. Study-level information: Material from acute and convalescent COVID-19 was sourced from the United States, Italy and Spain. PBMCs, B-cell-depleted T cells, or T cells provided the cDNA or gDNA that made up the material.

Trimming removed 2 bases from V and 3 bases from J, with 7 bases in between. The CDR3 runs to 13 residues. Germline-derived CDR1 and CDR2 are SEHNR and FQNEAQ (reference sequence). Sequencing was performed with immunoSEQ multiplex PCR; in TCRdb, only in-frame clones are kept and a portion is missing. In the table there are over 300,000 clones, around 91% of which are singletons. The TCR was taken from a young man with active or convalescent COVID-19. V gene TRBV7-9 combines with J gene TRBJ2-5; D is possibly TRBD1 (5 bases). Specimen: peripheral blood. In DNA form, the CDR3 reads TGTGCCAGCAGCTTACAGGGTAAAGAGACCCAGTACTTC. Its translation is CASSLQGKETQYF.